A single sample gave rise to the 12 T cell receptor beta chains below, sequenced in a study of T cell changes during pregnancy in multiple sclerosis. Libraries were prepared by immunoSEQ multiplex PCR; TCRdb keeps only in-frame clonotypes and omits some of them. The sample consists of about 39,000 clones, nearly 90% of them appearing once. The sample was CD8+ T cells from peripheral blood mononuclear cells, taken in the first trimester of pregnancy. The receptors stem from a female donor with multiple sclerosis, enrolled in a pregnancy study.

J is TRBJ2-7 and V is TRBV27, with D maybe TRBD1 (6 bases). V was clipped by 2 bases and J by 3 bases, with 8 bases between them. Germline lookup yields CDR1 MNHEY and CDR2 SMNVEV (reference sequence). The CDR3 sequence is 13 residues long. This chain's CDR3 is CASSLRTDYEQYF. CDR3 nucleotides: TGTGCCAGCAGTTTAAGGACAGACTACGAGCAGTACTTC.

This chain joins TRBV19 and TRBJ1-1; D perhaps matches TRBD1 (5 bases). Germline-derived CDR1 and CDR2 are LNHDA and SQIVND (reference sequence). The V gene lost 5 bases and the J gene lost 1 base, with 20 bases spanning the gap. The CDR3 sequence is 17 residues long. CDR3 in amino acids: CASSRRGGAEENTEAFF. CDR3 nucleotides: TGTGCCAGTAGTCGAAGGGGAGGGGCGGAGGAGAACACTGAAGCTTTCTTT.

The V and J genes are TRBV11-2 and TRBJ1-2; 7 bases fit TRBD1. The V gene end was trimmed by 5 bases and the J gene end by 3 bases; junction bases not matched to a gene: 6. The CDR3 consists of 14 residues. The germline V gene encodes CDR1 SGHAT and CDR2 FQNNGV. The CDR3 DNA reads TGTGCCAGCAGCACACCGGGACAGCACTATGGCTACACCTTC. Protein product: CASSTPGQHYGYTF.

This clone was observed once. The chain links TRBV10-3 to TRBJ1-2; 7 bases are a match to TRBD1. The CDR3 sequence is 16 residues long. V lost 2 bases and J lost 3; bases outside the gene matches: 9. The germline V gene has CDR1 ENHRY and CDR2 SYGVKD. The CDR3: CAISEGDREAYYGYTF. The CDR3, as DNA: TGTGCCATCAGTGAGGGAGACAGGGAGGCTTACTATGGCTACACCTTC.

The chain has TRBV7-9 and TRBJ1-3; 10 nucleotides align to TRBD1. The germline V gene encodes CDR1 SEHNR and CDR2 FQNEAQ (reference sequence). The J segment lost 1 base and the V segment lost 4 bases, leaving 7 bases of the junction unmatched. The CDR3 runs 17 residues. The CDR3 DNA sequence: TGTGCCAGCAGCTACCCCGGGACAGGGGTGTCTGGAAACACCATATATTTT. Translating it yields CASSYPGTGVSGNTIYF.

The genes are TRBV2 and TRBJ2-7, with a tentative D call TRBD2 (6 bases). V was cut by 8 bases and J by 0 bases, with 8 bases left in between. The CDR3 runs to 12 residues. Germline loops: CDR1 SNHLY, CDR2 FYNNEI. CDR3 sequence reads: CASAGSSYEQYF. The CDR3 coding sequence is TGTGCCAGCGCCGGGAGCTCCTACGAGCAGTACTTC.

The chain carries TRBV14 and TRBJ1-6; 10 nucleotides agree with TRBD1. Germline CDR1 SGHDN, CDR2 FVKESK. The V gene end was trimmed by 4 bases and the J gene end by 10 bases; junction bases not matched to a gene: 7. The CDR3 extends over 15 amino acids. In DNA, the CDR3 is TGTGCCAGCAGCCTCAGTGGGACAGGGGAATCACCCCTCCACTTT. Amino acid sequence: CASSLSGTGESPLHF.

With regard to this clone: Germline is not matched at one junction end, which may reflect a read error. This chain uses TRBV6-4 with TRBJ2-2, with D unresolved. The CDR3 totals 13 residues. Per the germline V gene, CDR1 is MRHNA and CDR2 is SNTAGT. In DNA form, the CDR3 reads TGTGCCAGCAGTGACTCGAACTCCGGGGAGCTGTTTTTT. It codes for CASSDSNSGELFF.

The chain's CDR3 is CASSAPGQGNSPLHF. Written as DNA, the CDR3 is TGTGCCAGCAGTGCCCCGGGACAGGGTAATTCACCCCTCCACTTT. This sequence joins TRBV27 and TRBJ1-6, with 9 bases aligning to TRBD1. The ends lost 5 bases at V and 6 bases at J; junction bases unmatched: 5. The CDR3 is 15 amino acids. Germline V lookup: CDR1 MNHEY, CDR2 SMNVEV (reference sequence).

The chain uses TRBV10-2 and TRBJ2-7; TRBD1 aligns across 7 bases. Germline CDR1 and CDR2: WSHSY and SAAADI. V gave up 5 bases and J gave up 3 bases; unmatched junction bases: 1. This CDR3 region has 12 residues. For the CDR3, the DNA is TGCGCCAGCAGTCAGGGGGACTACGAGCAGTACTTC. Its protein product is CASSQGDYEQYF.

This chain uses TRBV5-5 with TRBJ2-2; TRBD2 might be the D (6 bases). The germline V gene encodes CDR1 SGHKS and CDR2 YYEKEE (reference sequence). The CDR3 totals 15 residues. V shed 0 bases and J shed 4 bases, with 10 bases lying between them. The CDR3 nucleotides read TGTGCCAGCAGCTTGGAGTGGACTACCACCGGGGAGCTGTTTTTT. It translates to CASSLEWTTTGELFF.

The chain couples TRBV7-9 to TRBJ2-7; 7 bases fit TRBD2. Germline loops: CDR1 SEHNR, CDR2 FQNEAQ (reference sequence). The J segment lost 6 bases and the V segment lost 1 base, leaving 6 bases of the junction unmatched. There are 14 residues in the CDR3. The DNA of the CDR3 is TGTGCCAGCAGCTTAGGTGGTCGCGGGGGCGAGCAGTACTTC. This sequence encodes CASSLGGRGGEQYF.